Below, 10 T cell receptor beta chains from the same sample are listed, as sequenced in a study of T cell responses to AZD1222 COVID-19 vaccine. The table came from immunoSEQ multiplex PCR; TCRdb's copy has only in-frame clones and leaves some out. Of about 83,000 clones in the sample, around 89% were seen once. The material sequenced was peripheral blood, taken on day 0 of AZD1222 vaccination. These receptor sequences come from an adult in good health.

This chain links TRBV10-3 with TRBJ2-2; D is possibly TRBD1 or TRBD2 (6 bases each). The CDR3 length is 16 residues. Trimming left V 8 bases short and J 0 bases short, with 16 bases between. Germline CDR1 reads ENHRY; CDR2 reads SYGVKD. CDR3 sequence reads: CAIGVGGQANTGELFF. DNA of the CDR3: TGTGCCATCGGCGTAGGGGGGCAGGCGAACACCGGGGAGCTGTTTTTT.

The V call is TRBV6-5, the J call TRBJ1-1; D remains unclear. Looked up from germline, CDR1 is MNHEY and CDR2 is SVGAGI. The CDR3 is 13 amino acids. The V and J ends lost 7 bases and 7 bases respectively, with 16 bases between them. CDR3 residues: CASNHGQIGEAFF. DNA for the CDR3: TGTGCCAGCAACCACGGGCAAATCGGTGAAGCTTTCTTT.

In this sample, this clone turned up once. The chain uses TRBV5-1 and TRBJ1-4; D unclear. Looked up from germline, CDR1 is SGHRS and CDR2 is YFSETQ. This CDR3 is 14 amino acids long. With 2 bases removed from V and 4 bases from J, the gap between germline ends came to 9 bases. The CDR3 spells CASSLLAVNEKLFF. The CDR3 DNA follows: TGCGCCAGCAGCTTATTGGCTGTTAATGAAAAACTGTTTTTT.

This chain joins TRBV6-5 and TRBJ1-1, with D possibly TRBD1 on 5 matching bases. Trimming cost V 10 bases and J 2 bases, with 14 bases left between them. The CDR3 length is 13 residues. Per the germline V gene, CDR1 is MNHEY and CDR2 is SVGAGI. The CDR3 is CATRRTPNTEAFF. The CDR3 bases are TGTGCCACTCGCCGGACACCTAACACTGAAGCTTTCTTT.

V gene TRBV7-9 combines with J gene TRBJ2-3; D gene uncertain. This CDR3 is built from 13 residues. The germline V and J ends were trimmed by 3 bases and 3 bases, with 7 bases remaining between them. Germline CDR1 reads SEHNR; CDR2 reads FQNEAQ (reference sequence). The CDR3 nucleotides are TGTGCCAGCAGCTTTCCTGGAACAGATACGCAGTATTTT. It specifies CASSFPGTDTQYF.

The chain uses TRBV2 and TRBJ1-2; 7 nucleotides agree with TRBD1. CDR3 length: 15 residues. Trimming at V came to 5 bases and at J to 1 base, leaving 7 bases not matched to a gene. Per germline, CDR1 SNHLY and CDR2 FYNNEI. The CDR3 DNA reads TGTGCCAGCAGTCCGTGGGACAGCTATAACTATGGCTACACCTTC. This sequence encodes CASSPWDSYNYGYTF.

This chain connects TRBV11-2 to TRBJ1-2, with TRBD1 matching 8 bases. After removal of 0 bases from V and 6 bases from J, the junction contained 6 bases not matched to a gene. This CDR3 is built from 15 residues. Germline V gene sequence: CDR1 SGHAT, CDR2 FQNNGV. The CDR3 bases are TGTGCCAGCAGCTTAGATCCGCTGGACAGGGATGGCTACACCTTC. This encodes CASSLDPLDRDGYTF.

CDR3 loop: CATSSDGGRAKNIQYF. The CDR3 DNA follows: TGTGCCACCAGCAGTGACGGCGGGAGGGCCAAAAACATTCAGTACTTC. The V gene is TRBV15, the J gene TRBJ2-4; 8 bases are a match to TRBD2. J gave up 1 base and V 3 bases, and 5 bases lay outside the gene matches. The CDR3 has 16 residues. CDR1 and CDR2 (germline): LNHNV, YYDKDF (reference sequence).

The rearrangement links TRBV2 to TRBJ2-3, with 12 bases aligning to TRBD2. J was trimmed by 3 bases and V by 6 bases; bases with no gene match: 1. CDR1 and CDR2 from the germline V gene are SNHLY and FYNNEI. The CDR3 covers 14 residues. CDR3 sequence (DNA): TGTGCCAGCAGGGGGACTAGCGGGACAGATACGCAGTATTTT. It specifies CASRGTSGTDTQYF.

The CDR3 coding sequence is TGTGCCAGTAGTGGAAGGATCCCCCAGGGCAATCAGCCCCAGCATTTT. This codes for CASSGRIPQGNQPQHF. The rearrangement uses TRBV19 and TRBJ1-5; D is undetermined. In germline, CDR1 is LNHDA, CDR2 SQIVND (reference sequence). V lost 5 bases to trimming and J lost 2 bases, with 16 bases between them. There are 16 residues in the CDR3.